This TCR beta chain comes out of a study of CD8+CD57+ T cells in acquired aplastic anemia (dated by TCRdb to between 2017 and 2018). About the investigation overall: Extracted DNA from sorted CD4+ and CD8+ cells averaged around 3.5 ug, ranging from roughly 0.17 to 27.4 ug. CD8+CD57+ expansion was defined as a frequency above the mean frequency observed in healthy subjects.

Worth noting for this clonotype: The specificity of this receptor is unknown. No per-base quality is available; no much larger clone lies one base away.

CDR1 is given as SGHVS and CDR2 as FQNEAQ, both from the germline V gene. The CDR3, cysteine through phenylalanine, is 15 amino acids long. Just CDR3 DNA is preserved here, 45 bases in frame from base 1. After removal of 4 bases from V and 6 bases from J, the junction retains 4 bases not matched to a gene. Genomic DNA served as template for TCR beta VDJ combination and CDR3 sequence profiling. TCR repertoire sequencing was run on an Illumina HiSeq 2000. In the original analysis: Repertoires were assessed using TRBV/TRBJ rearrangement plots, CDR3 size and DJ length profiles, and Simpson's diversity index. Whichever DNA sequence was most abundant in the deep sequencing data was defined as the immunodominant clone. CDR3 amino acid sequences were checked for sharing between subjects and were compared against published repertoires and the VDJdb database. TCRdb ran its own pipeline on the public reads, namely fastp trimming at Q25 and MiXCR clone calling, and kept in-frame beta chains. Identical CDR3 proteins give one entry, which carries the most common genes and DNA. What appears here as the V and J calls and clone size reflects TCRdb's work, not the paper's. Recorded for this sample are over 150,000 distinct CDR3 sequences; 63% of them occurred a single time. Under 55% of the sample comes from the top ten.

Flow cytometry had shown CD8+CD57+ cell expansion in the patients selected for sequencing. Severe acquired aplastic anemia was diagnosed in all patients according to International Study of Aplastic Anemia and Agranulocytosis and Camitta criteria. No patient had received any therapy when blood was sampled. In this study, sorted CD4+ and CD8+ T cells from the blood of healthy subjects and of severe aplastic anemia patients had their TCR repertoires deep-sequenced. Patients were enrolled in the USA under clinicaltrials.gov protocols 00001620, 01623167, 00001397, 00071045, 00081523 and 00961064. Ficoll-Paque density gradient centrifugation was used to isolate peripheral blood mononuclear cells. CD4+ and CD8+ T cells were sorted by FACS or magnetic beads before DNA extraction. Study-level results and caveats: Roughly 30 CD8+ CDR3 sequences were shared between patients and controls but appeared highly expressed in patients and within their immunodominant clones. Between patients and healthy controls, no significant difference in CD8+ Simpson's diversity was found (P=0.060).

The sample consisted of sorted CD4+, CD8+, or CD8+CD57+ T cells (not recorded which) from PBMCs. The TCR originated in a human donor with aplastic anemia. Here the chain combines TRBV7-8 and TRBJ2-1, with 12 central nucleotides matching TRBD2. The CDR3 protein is CASSSRLAGVNEQFF. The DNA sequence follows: TGTGCCAGCAGCTCAAGACTAGCGGGGGTCAATGAGCAGTTCTTC.